This T cell receptor (beta chain) was retrieved from a study of T cell responses to AZD1222 COVID-19 vaccine. Whole-study results and caveats: The sample set comprised mostly white British donors with more females, and clonal diversity was possibly underestimated. Reportedly, close to half of spike-specific TCRs are directed against unmutated variant regions.

Turning to this clone: The antigen remains undetermined.

The V gene lost 6 bases and the J gene lost 0 bases, with 6 bases spanning the gap. The CDR3 has 13 residues. From germline, CDR1 is ENHRY and CDR2 SYGVKD. Profiled with immunoSEQ multiplex PCR; TCRdb holds only in-frame clones, not every one. The sample includes roughly 120,000 clones, roughly 85% seen only once; the top ten take roughly a sixth. The receptor was derived from an adult in good health. The sample was peripheral blood, taken on day 0 of MenACWY control vaccination. V and J are TRBV10-3 and TRBJ1-3; D is unclear. CDR3 DNA: TGTGCCATCAGCCTCGGCTCTGGAAACACCATATATTTT. Protein sequence: CAISLGSGNTIYF.